This TCR beta chain was identified during a study of blood T cell repertoires in COVID-19. Overall study: Sources were T cells, B-cell-depleted T cells, or PBMCs; the material itself was cDNA or gDNA.

Libraries were prepared by immunoSEQ multiplex PCR; TCRdb keeps only in-frame clonotypes and omits some of them. The sample contains fewer than 350,000 clones, approximately 87% of which appear only once. This sequence was found in a woman between 25 and 40 years old with COVID-19, enrolled during active disease. Material for sequencing was peripheral blood.

CDR3 sequence reads: CASSLEGARGYTF. The DNA for the CDR3 is TGTGCCAGCAGCTTAGAGGGGGCGCGGGGCTACACCTTC. The chain links TRBV7-2 to TRBJ1-2; 7 bases are shared with TRBD1. The CDR3 totals 13 residues. V lost 1 base and J lost 8; bases outside the gene matches: 4. Germline values: CDR1 SGHTA, CDR2 FQGNSA.